The clone carrying this T cell receptor beta chain was observed a single time. Germline loops: CDR1 MNHEY, CDR2 SMNVEV (reference sequence). The CDR3 loop spans 14 amino acids. V lost 5 bases and J lost 4, with 12 bases in between. Per the original data handling: Quantification of nucleated cells was approximated via reference gene primer amplification. The method was immunoSEQ multiplex PCR; TCRdb's version includes in-frame clones alone and lacks a portion of them. The V and J calls and clone size were taken over from that table, and D and trimming were inferred from the DNA. The sample consists of 300,000 to 350,000 clones, about 90% of them appearing once. The record originates from a study of blood T cell repertoires in COVID-19. The overall study: Samples taken during acute and convalescent COVID-19 were collected in the United States, Italy and Spain. In each case, the material was cDNA or gDNA derived from T cells, B-cell-depleted T cells, or PBMCs.

One Seattle source followed patients from active infection through their disease course. Sequenced input: peripheral blood. The TCR comes from a woman in her seventies with COVID-19, enrolled during active disease. This chain uses TRBV27 with TRBJ1-3; no clear D. The DNA of the CDR3 is TGTGCCAGCAGTAGCATCTCCGCGGGAAACACCATATATTTT. Its protein product is CASSSISAGNTIYF.